The TCR beta chain described here comes from a study of blood T cell repertoires in COVID-19. Study at large: Acute-phase and convalescent COVID-19 samples originated in the United States, Italy and Spain.

Assay: immunoSEQ multiplex PCR; the TCRdb copy retains only in-frame clones and omits some. The table shows 150,000 to 200,000 clones, with 82% occurring only once. The sequencing input was peripheral blood. This TCR was recovered from a woman younger than 45 with acute or convalescent COVID-19.

The DNA for the CDR3 is TGCAGCGCCGGACAGGGGGTCGCCTACGAGCAGTACTTC. This sequence encodes CSAGQGVAYEQYF. The chain uses TRBV29-1 and TRBJ2-7, with 10 bases matching TRBD1. The CDR3 runs 13 residues. Per the germline V gene, CDR1 is SQVTM and CDR2 is ANQGSEA. The ends lost 7 bases at V and 2 bases at J; junction bases unmatched: 5.